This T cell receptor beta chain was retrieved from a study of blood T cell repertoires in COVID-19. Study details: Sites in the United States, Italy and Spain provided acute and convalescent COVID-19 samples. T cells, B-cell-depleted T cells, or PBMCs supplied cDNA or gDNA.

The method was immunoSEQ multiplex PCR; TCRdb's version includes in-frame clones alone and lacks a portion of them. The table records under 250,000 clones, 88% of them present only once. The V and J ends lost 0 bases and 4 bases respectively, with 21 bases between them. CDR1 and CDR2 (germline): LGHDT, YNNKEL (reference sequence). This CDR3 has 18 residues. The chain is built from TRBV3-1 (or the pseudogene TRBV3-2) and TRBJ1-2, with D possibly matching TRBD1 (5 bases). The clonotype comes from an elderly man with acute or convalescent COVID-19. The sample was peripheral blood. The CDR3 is CASSQDKGLGPPGYGYTF. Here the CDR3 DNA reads TGTGCCAGCAGCCAAGATAAGGGGCTTGGCCCACCGGGCTATGGCTACACCTTC.